This T cell receptor (beta chain) was captured by sequencing in a study of breast tumors, draining lymph nodes, adjacent tissues. Study results and limitations: Tumor TCR diversity was below lymph nodes but above nontumor tissue. The data were judged consistent with most tumor T cells coming from lymph node and expanding in tumor. That most tumor T cells come from lymph nodes remained unproven. Compared with basal-like, luminal-like tumors shared significantly more repertoire with nontumor tissue.

This clonotype was seen ten or more times. Its antigen remains unknown. The V end lost 6 bases, the J end lost 0 bases, and 10 bases lay between the germline ends. The CDR3 length is 14 residues. Per germline, CDR1 LNHNV and CDR2 YYDKDF (reference sequence). TCRdb re-called the multiplex PCR reads through MiXCR, storing one row per CDR3 protein. The table has approximately 88,000 distinct CDR3 sequences, approximately 30% seen once. The lymph nodes were axillary draining lymph nodes from breast cancer patients. The chain joins TRBV15 to TRBJ2-3; D may be TRBD1 (6 bases). The specimen was axillary lymph node tissue. The origin of this receptor is a female donor with breast cancer. Some clones in this sample may be carry-over from other donors' samples. For the CDR3, the DNA is TGTGCCACCAGATTAGACAGGAGCACAGATACGCAGTATTTT. Encoded protein: CATRLDRSTDTQYF.